This TCR beta chain was found in a study of OX40 agonist ivuxolimab in advanced cancers. Study summary: In this trial design, patients received ivuxolimab intravenously at 0.01 to 10 mg/kg every 2 weeks. Recorded diagnoses for dose-escalation patients were hepatocellular carcinoma, melanoma, renal cell or head and neck cancer.

Germline loops: CDR1 SGHNT, CDR2 YENEEA. Trimming took off 5 bases at V and 1 base at J, with 10 bases between the two ends. The CDR3 extends over 14 amino acids. This table comes from immunoSEQ multiplex PCR, and its TCRdb copy is limited to in-frame clones, with some not included. Among about 58,000 clones listed, approximately 83% were seen once. V gene TRBV11-3 combines with J gene TRBJ2-3; D assignment may be TRBD1 or TRBD2 (5 bases each). The material sequenced was CD4+ or CD8+ T cells sorted from blood, taken in a trial of the OX40 agonist ivuxolimab. This TCR was recovered from an adult with an advanced solid tumor such as melanoma, head and neck, liver or kidney cancer. The CDR3 nucleotides are TGTGCCAGCAGCACCGGGACGGGCACAGATACGCAGTATTTT. It yields the protein CASSTGTGTDTQYF.